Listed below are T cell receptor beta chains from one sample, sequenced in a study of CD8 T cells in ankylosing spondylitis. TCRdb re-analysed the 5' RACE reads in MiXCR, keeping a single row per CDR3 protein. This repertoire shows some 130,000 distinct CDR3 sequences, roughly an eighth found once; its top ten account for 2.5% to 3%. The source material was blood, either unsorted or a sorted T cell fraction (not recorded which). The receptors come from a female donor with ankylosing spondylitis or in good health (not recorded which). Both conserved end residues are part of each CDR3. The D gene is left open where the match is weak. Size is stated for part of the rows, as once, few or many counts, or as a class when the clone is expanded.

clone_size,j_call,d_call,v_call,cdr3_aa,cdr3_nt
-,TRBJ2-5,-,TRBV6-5,CASSINQETQYF,TGTGCCAGCAGTATCAACCAAGAGACCCAGTACTTC
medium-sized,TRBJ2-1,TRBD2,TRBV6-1,CASSETAGENNEQFF,TGTGCCAGCAGTGAAACAGCGGGAGAAAACAATGAGCAGTTCTTC
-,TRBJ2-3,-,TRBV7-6,CASSLVGSGAGDTQYF,TGTGCCAGCAGCTTAGTGGGGTCGGGGGCCGGGGATACGCAGTATTTT
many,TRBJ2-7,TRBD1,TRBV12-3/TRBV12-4,CASSFTGQGRHEQYF,TGTGCCAGCAGTTTCACGGGACAGGGGAGACACGAGCAGTACTTC
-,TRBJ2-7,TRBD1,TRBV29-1,CSVEDGTGSSYEQYF,TGCAGCGTTGAAGATGGGACAGGCAGCTCCTACGAGCAGTACTTC
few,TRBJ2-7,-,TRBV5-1,CASSLAFGDEQYF,TGCGCCAGCAGCCTCGCGTTTGGGGACGAGCAGTACTTC
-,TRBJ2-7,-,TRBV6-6,CASSFGRGSEQYF,TGTGCCAGCAGTTTCGGCAGGGGAAGCGAGCAGTACTTC
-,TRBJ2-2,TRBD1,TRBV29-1,CSVTGQGGAGELFF,TGCAGCGTTACAGGACAGGGTGGAGCCGGGGAGCTGTTTTTT
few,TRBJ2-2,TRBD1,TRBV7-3,CASRTGNTGELFF,TGTGCCAGCCGGACAGGGAACACCGGGGAGCTGTTTTTT
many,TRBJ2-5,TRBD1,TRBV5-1,CASSSADRGRQTQYF,TGCGCCAGCAGCTCCGCTGACAGGGGGAGACAGACCCAGTACTTC
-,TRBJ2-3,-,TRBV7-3,CASTLSPTDTQYF,TGTGCCAGCACCCTTAGTCCCACAGATACGCAGTATTTT
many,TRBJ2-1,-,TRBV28,CASSFLGGLGTYNEQFF,TGTGCCAGCAGTTTCCTAGGGGGACTGGGGACGTACAATGAGCAGTTCTTC
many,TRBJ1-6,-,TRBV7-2,CASSRGAGVLNSPLHF,TGTGCCAGCAGCCGCGGGGCAGGGGTACTTAATTCACCCCTCCACTTT
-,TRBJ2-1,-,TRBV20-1,CSASPYGNKQFF,TGCAGTGCTAGTCCGTATGGGAATAAGCAGTTCTTC
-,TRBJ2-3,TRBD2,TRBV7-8,CASSSGLAGVTDTQYF,TGTGCCAGCAGCTCGGGACTAGCGGGAGTCACAGATACGCAGTATTTT
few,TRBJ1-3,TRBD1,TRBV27,CASSSTGVGNTIYF,TGTGCCAGCAGTTCAACAGGGGTTGGAAACACCATATATTTT
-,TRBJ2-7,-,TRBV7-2,CASSFNFYEQYF,TGTGCCAGCAGCTTTAACTTCTACGAGCAGTACTTC
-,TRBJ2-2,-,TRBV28,CASSLFGKALFF,TGTGCCAGCAGTTTATTTGGGAAGGCGCTGTTTTTT
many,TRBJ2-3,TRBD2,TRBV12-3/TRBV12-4,CASSYVAGGRPDTQYF,TGTGCCAGCAGTTACGTAGCGGGAGGCCGCCCAGATACGCAGTATTTT
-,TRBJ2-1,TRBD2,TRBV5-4,CASSGRTSGFNEQFF,TGTGCCAGCAGCGGACGGACTAGCGGATTCAATGAGCAGTTCTTC
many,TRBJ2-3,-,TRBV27,CASSLERSTDTQYF,TGTGCCAGCAGCCTCGAACGGAGCACAGATACGCAGTATTTT
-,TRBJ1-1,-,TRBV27,CASSLRADTEAFF,TGTGCCAGCAGCCTCAGGGCTGACACTGAAGCTTTCTTT
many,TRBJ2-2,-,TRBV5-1,CASSPLGGRNTGELFF,TGCGCCAGCAGCCCCTTAGGGGGTCGAAACACCGGGGAGCTGTTTTTT
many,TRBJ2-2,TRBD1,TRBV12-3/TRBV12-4,CASRPGTGGNGELFF,TGTGCCAGCAGACCCGGGACAGGGGGAAACGGGGAGCTGTTTTTT
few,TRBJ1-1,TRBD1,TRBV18,CASSRTGRDTEAFF,TGTGCCAGCTCCCGGACAGGGAGGGACACTGAAGCTTTCTTT
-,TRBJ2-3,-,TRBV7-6,CASSIRQSTDTQYF,TGTGCCAGCAGCATCAGACAAAGCACAGATACGCAGTATTTT
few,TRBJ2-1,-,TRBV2,CASRSYNEQFF,TGTGCCAGCAGAAGTTACAATGAGCAGTTCTTC
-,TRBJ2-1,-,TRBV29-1,CSSRPSPYNEQFF,TGCAGCTCCCGCCCTAGCCCCTACAATGAGCAGTTCTTC
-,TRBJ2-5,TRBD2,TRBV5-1,CASSPGTSGGSGETQYF,TGCGCCAGCAGCCCCGGGACTAGCGGGGGGTCGGGAGAGACCCAGTACTTC
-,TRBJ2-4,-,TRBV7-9,CASSFGVAKNIQYF,TGTGCCAGCAGCTTCGGGGTAGCCAAAAACATTCAGTACTTC
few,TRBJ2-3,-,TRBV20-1,CSARHPGADTQYF,TGCAGTGCTAGACACCCTGGGGCAGATACGCAGTATTTT
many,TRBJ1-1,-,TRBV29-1,CSARGGNTEAFF,TGCAGCGCTCGCGGGGGGAACACTGAAGCTTTCTTT
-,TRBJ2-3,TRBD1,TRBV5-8,CASSSWPGTGYTDTQYF,TGTGCCAGCAGCTCATGGCCCGGGACAGGGTACACAGATACGCAGTATTTT
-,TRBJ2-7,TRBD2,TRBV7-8,CASSLGVSPGGYEQYF,TGTGCCAGCAGCTTAGGAGTATCGCCGGGGGGCTACGAGCAGTACTTC
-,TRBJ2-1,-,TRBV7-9,CASSLASRIGNEQFF,TGTGCCAGCAGCTTAGCGAGCAGGATTGGTAATGAGCAGTTCTTC
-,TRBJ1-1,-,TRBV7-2,CASSRREGEAFF,TGTGCCAGCAGCCGCAGGGAGGGTGAAGCTTTCTTT
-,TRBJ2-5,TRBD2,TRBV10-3,CAISDLAGGETQYF,TGTGCCATCAGTGATCTAGCGGGAGGAGAGACCCAGTACTTC
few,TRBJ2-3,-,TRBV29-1,CSVEEGEGADTQYF,TGCAGCGTTGAAGAGGGGGAGGGGGCAGATACGCAGTATTTT
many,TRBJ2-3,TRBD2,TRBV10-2,CASSDLAGEGDTQYF,TGCGCCAGCAGTGACCTAGCGGGGGAGGGAGATACGCAGTATTTT
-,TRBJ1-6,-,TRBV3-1,CASSQSGPNSPLHF,TGTGCCAGCAGCCAATCCGGGCCTAATTCACCCCTCCACTTT
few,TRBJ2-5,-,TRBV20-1,CSARVGTPETQYF,TGCAGTGCTAGAGTCGGGACTCCTGAGACCCAGTACTTC
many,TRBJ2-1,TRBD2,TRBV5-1,CASSLALSGGHSYNEQFF,TGCGCCAGCAGCTTGGCCCTAAGCGGGGGCCACTCCTACAATGAGCAGTTCTTC
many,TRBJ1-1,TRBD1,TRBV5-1,CASSPTGTPKAFF,TGCGCCAGCAGCCCGACAGGGACACCTAAAGCTTTCTTT
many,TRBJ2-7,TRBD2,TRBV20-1,CSASGLAGGVDEQYF,TGCAGTGCCTCGGGACTAGCGGGAGGAGTCGACGAGCAGTACTTC
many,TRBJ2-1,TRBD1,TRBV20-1,CSAHPRTGPYNEQFF,TGCAGTGCCCATCCGCGGACAGGTCCTTACAATGAGCAGTTCTTC
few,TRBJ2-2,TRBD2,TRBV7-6,CASSLPSGRVNTGELFF,TGTGCCAGCAGCCTACCTTCCGGGAGGGTGAACACCGGGGAGCTGTTTTTT
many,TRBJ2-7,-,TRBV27,CASSPTGAHYEQYF,TGTGCCAGCAGTCCAACCGGGGCCCACTACGAGCAGTACTTC
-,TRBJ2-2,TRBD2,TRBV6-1,CASSESLASGSIRELFF,TGTGCCAGCAGTGAAAGTCTGGCTAGCGGGAGCATCAGGGAGCTGTTTTTT
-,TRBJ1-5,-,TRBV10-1,CASIYRDWIGGQPQHF,TGCGCCAGCATATACAGGGATTGGATAGGGGGTCAGCCCCAGCATTTT
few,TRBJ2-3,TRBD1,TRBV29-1,CSVEGQGVPDTQYF,TGCAGCGTTGAAGGGCAGGGGGTCCCAGATACGCAGTATTTT
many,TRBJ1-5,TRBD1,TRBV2,CASSPDRGSNQPQHF,TGTGCCAGCAGTCCCGACAGGGGTAGCAATCAGCCCCAGCATTTT
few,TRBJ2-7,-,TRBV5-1,CASSLAPEGVSYEQYF,TGCGCCAGCAGCTTGGCCCCAGAAGGGGTGTCCTACGAGCAGTACTTC
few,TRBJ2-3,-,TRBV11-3,CASSLRGRGGTDTQYF,TGTGCCAGCAGCTTGAGAGGGAGAGGGGGCACAGATACGCAGTATTTT
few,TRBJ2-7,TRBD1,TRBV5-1,CASSPRQGAYEQYF,TGCGCCAGCAGCCCCCGACAGGGGGCATACGAGCAGTACTTC